The T cell receptor beta chain described here comes from a study of T cells in Graves' hyperthyroidism and ophthalmopathy. Pregnant or lactating patients were excluded, as were those with uncontrolled infection or other autoimmune disease. This clonotype was recorded many times. RNA transcripts were the template for amplifying TCR beta CDR3 regions. When the TCR CDR3 underwent first-round RT-PCR, the HTBI primer set was used. From the multiplex PCR reads, TCRdb called clonotypes with MiXCR, one entry per CDR3 protein. The table lists about 250,000 distinct CDR3 sequences, approximately 23% of them singletons. Trimming took 6 bases from V and 0 from J; bases not matched to a gene: 5. The germline gives CDR1 SQVTM, CDR2 ANQGSEA. This CDR3 spans 13 amino acids.

The J gene is TRBJ2-7, the V gene TRBV29-1; 7 bases match TRBD2. Specimen: blood. This clonotype originated in a woman in her thirties or forties with Graves' ophthalmopathy. In nucleotides, the CDR3 is TGCAGCGTGACCGGGACTAACTCCTACGAGCAGTACTTC. It yields the protein CSVTGTNSYEQYF.